The 32 T cell receptor beta chains in this list originate from one sample, sequenced in a study of OX40 agonist ivuxolimab in advanced cancers. Using immunoSEQ multiplex PCR, the repertoire was profiled, and TCRdb retains in-frame clones only, with some absent. Seen here are approximately 91,000 clones, 80% to 90% observed once, and the top ten hold just under 2%. This sample comprised CD4+ or CD8+ T cells sorted from blood, obtained in a trial of the OX40 agonist ivuxolimab. These TCRs come from an adult with an advanced solid tumor such as melanoma, head and neck, liver or kidney cancer.

The chain joins TRBV6-1 to TRBJ2-3; TRBD1 aligns across 10 bases. Germline CDR1 and CDR2: MNHNS and SASEGT. V trimming: 7 bases; J trimming: 7 bases; junction bases outside the gene matches: 8. This CDR3 has 14 residues. CDR3 in DNA: TGTGCCAGCACTCCTGGGACAGGGGAATATACGCAGTATTTT. This encodes CASTPGTGEYTQYF.

The genes are TRBV5-5 and TRBJ2-7; D is perhaps TRBD1 (5 bases). In germline, CDR1 is SGHKS, CDR2 YYEKEE (reference sequence). Trimming removed 4 bases from V and 5 bases from J, with 10 bases in between. The CDR3 covers 12 residues. The CDR3 spells CASSGDSHEQYF. CDR3 sequence (DNA): TGTGCCAGCAGCGGCGACAGCCACGAGCAGTACTTC.

This rearrangement joins TRBV5-8 to TRBJ1-6, with 9 bases lining up with TRBD1. This CDR3 contains 15 residues. From germline, CDR1 is SGHTS and CDR2 YDEGEE. Unmatched junction bases numbered 8, after V lost 5 bases and J lost 8 bases. The CDR3 DNA reads as TGTGCCAGCAGTTATCGCTGGGACAGGGATTCACCCCTCCACTTT. Translated, it gives CASSYRWDRDSPLHF.

There are a few counts of this clone. This likely comes from a read error, as the CDR3 has no conserved phenylalanine or tryptophan at its end. The DNA is left out, because the CDR3 cannot be placed on it with certainty; the CDR3 is given as TCRdb lists it. V and J are TRBV4-1 and TRBJ2-7; TRBD2 is the table's D call, not checked against the DNA. The CDR3 spans 8 residues, counting both ends. Germline assignment: CDR1 MGHRA and CDR2 YSYEKL. CDR3 amino acids: CASSQESG.

The table lists this clone with a count of one. V usage is TRBV2 and J usage is TRBJ2-3, with 9 nucleotides matching TRBD1. The ends lost 5 bases at V and 6 bases at J; junction bases unmatched: 6. Looked up from germline, CDR1 is SNHLY and CDR2 is FYNNEI. The CDR3 extends over 14 amino acids. CDR3 sequence reads: CASSIGTGMDTQYF. The CDR3, as DNA: TGTGCCAGCAGTATCGGGACAGGGATGGATACGCAGTATTTT.

The chain employs TRBV28 and TRBJ1-2; 8 bases are a match to TRBD1. There are 14 residues in the CDR3. Trimming cost V 2 bases and J 8 bases; bases outside gene matches: 7. Germline V CDR1 and CDR2: MDHEN, SYDVKM. The CDR3 sequence is CASSLGRTGRGYTF. CDR3 nucleotide sequence: TGTGCCAGCAGTTTAGGACGGACAGGGAGAGGCTACACCTTC.

The chain joins TRBV28 to TRBJ1-1; 8 nucleotides agree with TRBD1. The CDR3 covers 14 residues. V was clipped by 7 bases and J by 4 bases; unmatched bases: 8. The V gene's germline CDR1 is MDHEN and CDR2 SYDVKM. CDR3 coding DNA: TGTGCCAGCATCCTGACAGGGGTGGCCACTGAAGCTTTCTTT. It translates to CASILTGVATEAFF.

The gene calls are TRBV10-1 and TRBJ1-1; D not certain. Germline-derived CDR1 and CDR2 are WNHNN and SYGVQD (reference sequence). The V gene lost 3 bases and the J gene lost 5 bases, with 13 bases spanning the gap. The CDR3 has 14 residues. The CDR3 protein is CASSEHLGRTEAFF. CDR3 bases: TGCGCCAGCAGTGAACACCTCGGGAGGACTGAAGCTTTCTTT.

The V and J genes are TRBV7-3 and TRBJ2-2, with 10 bases identical to TRBD2. V dropped 4 bases and J dropped 4; count of bases not matched to a gene: 9. CDR1 and CDR2 from the germline V gene are SGHTA and FQGTGA. The CDR3 length is 17 residues. CDR3 sequence: CASSSDATSGVTGELFF. CDR3 coding DNA: TGTGCCAGCAGCTCTGACGCCACTAGCGGGGTCACCGGGGAGCTGTTTTTT.

This clone was counted between two and nine times. The V call is TRBV30, the J call TRBJ1-1; D ambiguous. The CDR3 is 14 amino acids. V lost 0 bases and J lost 6, with 14 bases in between. Germline-derived CDR1 and CDR2 are GTSNPN and SVGIG (reference sequence). The DNA for the CDR3 is TGTGCCTGGAGTGTCTTTCTAGAGGACGCTGAAGCTTTCTTT. Its protein is CAWSVFLEDAEAFF.

V and J are TRBV5-6 and TRBJ2-3; D is undetermined. The CDR3 runs to 12 residues. Per the germline V gene, CDR1 is SGHDT and CDR2 is YYEEEE. V lost 2 bases and J 4 bases, leaving 5 bases between the germline ends. CDR3 sequence reads: CASSFPSDTQYF. The CDR3 DNA reads as TGTGCCAGCAGCTTCCCATCAGATACGCAGTATTTT.

The chain joins TRBV29-1 to TRBJ1-5, with D perhaps TRBD1 (5 bases). The V end was cut by 4 bases, the J end by 4 bases, with 11 bases between. The CDR3 is 13 residues long. Germline assignment: CDR1 SQVTM and CDR2 ANQGSEA. As DNA, the CDR3 is TGCAGCGTTGTGGAAGGGGTTAATCAGCCCCAGCATTTT. It encodes CSVVEGVNQPQHF.

This clone showed up just a few times. The V gene is TRBV7-6, the J gene TRBJ1-2, with 7 bases identical to TRBD1. The V gene's germline CDR1 is SGHVS and CDR2 FNYEAQ. Trimming cost V 5 bases and J 8 bases; bases outside gene matches: 5. This CDR3 has 12 residues. CDR3 in amino acids: CASSGWDRGYTF. DNA of the CDR3: TGTGCCAGCAGCGGATGGGACAGAGGCTACACCTTC. Together with reference TRBV7-6 and TRBJ1-2, the CDR3 gives the full variable domain: GAGVSQSPRYKVTKRGQDVALRCDPISGHVSLYWYRQALGQGPEFLTYFNYEAQQDKSGLPNDRFSAERPEGSISTLTIQRTEQRDSAMYRCASSGWDRGYTFGSGTRLTVV.

The chain has TRBV4-3 and TRBJ1-4; D is ambiguous. CDR1 and CDR2 from the germline V gene are LGHNA and YSLEER. The CDR3 runs 13 residues. V was clipped by 0 bases and J by 7 bases, with 6 bases between them. Written as DNA, the CDR3 is TGCGCCAGCAGCCAAGATGTGGGTGAAAAACTGTTTTTT. Amino acid sequence: CASSQDVGEKLFF.

DNA of the CDR3: TGTGCCAGCAGCTCCCTCCGTGGGACAGATACGCAGTATTTT. It yields the protein CASSSLRGTDTQYF. The rearrangement links TRBV5-8 to TRBJ2-3; D remains ambiguous. The CDR3 is made up of 14 amino acids. V lost 3 bases and J lost 3, with 11 bases in between. CDR1 is SGHTS, CDR2 YDEGEE, per germline.

The V gene is TRBV5-1, the J gene TRBJ1-1; D gene ambiguous. CDR1 and CDR2 (germline): SGHRS, YFSETQ. Trimming removed 0 bases at V and 6 bases at J, with 12 bases between. The CDR3 is made up of 14 amino acids. CDR3 sequence reads: CASSLASGRPEAFF. The CDR3, as DNA: TGCGCCAGCAGCTTGGCCTCAGGAAGGCCTGAAGCTTTCTTT.

Written as DNA, the CDR3 is TGTGCCAGCAGCTTAAACAGGGTCACAGATACGCAGTATTTT. This codes for CASSLNRVTDTQYF. The chain links TRBV7-3 to TRBJ2-3; tentative D call: TRBD1 (6 bases). Deletions cut 1 base from V and 2 bases from J, with 7 bases between. Germline V gene sequence: CDR1 SGHTA, CDR2 FQGTGA. The CDR3 loop spans 14 amino acids. The full variable domain, completed using reference TRBV7-3 and TRBJ2-3, is GAGVSQTPSNKVTEKGKYVELRCDPISGHTALYWYRQSLGQGPEFLIYFQGTGAADDSGLPNDRFFAVRPEGSVSTLKIQRTERGDSAVYLCASSLNRVTDTQYFGPGTRLTVL.

The chain links TRBV6-6 to TRBJ2-2, with a tentative D call TRBD1 (6 bases). This CDR3 has 14 residues. Between the trimmed V and J ends, which lost 0 bases and 7 bases, there was a span of 9 bases. CDR1 and CDR2 from the germline V gene are MNHNY and SVGAGI (reference sequence). CDR3 DNA: TGTGCCAGCAGTTACTCGGACAGCCTCGGGGAGCTGTTTTTT. Translating gives CASSYSDSLGELFF.

V gene TRBV18 combines with J gene TRBJ1-2, with 10 bases matching TRBD1. CDR3 size: 14 residues. Per the germline V gene, CDR1 is KGHSH and CDR2 is LQKENI. V gave up 3 bases and J gave up 7 bases; unmatched junction bases: 5. Here the CDR3 DNA reads TGTGCCAGCTCACCCGGGACAGGGGTACGTGGCTACACCTTC. Its translation: CASSPGTGVRGYTF.

The rearrangement joins TRBV20-1 to TRBJ1-1, with D unclear. V shed 2 bases and J shed 0 bases, with 1 base lying between them. The germline CDR1 and CDR2 sequences are DFQATT and SNEGSKA (reference sequence). CDR3 length equals 11 residues. The CDR3 bases are TGCAGTGCTAGAATGAACACTGAAGCTTTCTTT. Residues: CSARMNTEAFF.

This clone was detected only a few times. The V gene is TRBV7-3, the J gene TRBJ2-3; D is ambiguous. The CDR3 totals 12 residues. From germline, CDR1 is SGHTA and CDR2 FQGTGA. The V and J ends lost 4 bases and 3 bases respectively, with 5 bases between them. The CDR3 loop is CASSSRTDTQYF. The CDR3 coding sequence is TGTGCCAGCAGCTCCAGGACAGATACGCAGTATTTT.

The chain joins TRBV27 to TRBJ2-1; unclear D gene. Trimming took off 5 bases at V and 1 base at J, with 15 bases between the two ends. The CDR3 loop spans 16 amino acids. Per germline, CDR1 MNHEY and CDR2 SMNVEV (reference sequence). CDR3 sequence reads: CASSPRYGGSYNEQFF. In DNA, the CDR3 is TGTGCCAGCAGTCCCCGCTACGGCGGTTCCTACAATGAGCAGTTCTTC.

This clone has a single count. The DNA is omitted, as the CDR3 cannot be located on it reliably, and the CDR3 follows TCRdb's listing. The J gene is TRBJ1-5, the V gene TRBV7-2. Germline lookup yields CDR1 SGHTA and CDR2 FQGNSA. The CDR3 totals 13 residues, both ends included. The CDR3 region is CASSFGGGSHLHF.

This chain's CDR3 is CASSVFIAQATYGYTF. CDR3 in DNA: TGTGCCAGCAGTGTCTTTATCGCACAGGCAACCTATGGCTACACCTTC. J is TRBJ1-2 and V is TRBV6-1, with TRBD1 as a possible D gene (5 bases). V lost 4 bases, J lost 4 bases, and 19 bases lay in between. The CDR3 is 16 residues long. CDR1 MNHNS and CDR2 SASEGT come from the germline V gene.

In DNA form, the CDR3 reads TGTGCCAGCAGGACAGGCCCTACAGGCTTATACGAGCAGTACTTC. It translates to CASRTGPTGLYEQYF. The V call is TRBV5-4, the J call TRBJ2-7; D might be TRBD1 (6 bases). Germline loops: CDR1 SGHNT, CDR2 YYREEE (reference sequence). Trimming left V 5 bases short and J 4 bases short, with 19 bases between. CDR3 length: 15 amino acids.

The genes are TRBV5-1 and TRBJ2-4; possibly TRBD1 for D (6 bases). This CDR3 comprises 14 residues. The germline V and J ends were trimmed by 0 bases and 7 bases, with 11 bases remaining between them. The germline gives CDR1 SGHRS, CDR2 YFSETQ. The CDR3 loop reads CASSLGVQGNIQYF. Here the CDR3 DNA reads TGCGCCAGCAGCTTGGGTGTGCAGGGGAACATTCAGTACTTC.

The chain links TRBV10-3 to TRBJ1-3; TRBD1 is a possible D gene (6 bases). The V end was cut by 7 bases, the J end by 2 bases, with 15 bases between. This CDR3 has 15 residues. Germline CDR1 and CDR2: ENHRY and SYGVKD. The CDR3 region has the DNA TGTGCCATCAAGTCGACAGGAAATCCTGGAAACACCATATATTTT. Protein sequence: CAIKSTGNPGNTIYF.

The chain has TRBV7-9 and TRBJ2-7; D remains unclear. The CDR3 consists of 13 residues. V lost 2 bases to trimming and J lost 7 bases, with 12 bases between them. CDR1 is SEHNR, CDR2 FQNEAQ, per germline (reference sequence). The DNA for the CDR3 is TGTGCCAGCAGCTTAATGCCCAACAAGGAGCAGTACTTC. Protein: CASSLMPNKEQYF.

The V gene is TRBV18, the J gene TRBJ1-6; D unresolved. The CDR3 sequence is 16 residues long. With 6 bases removed from V and 0 bases from J, the gap between germline ends came to 12 bases. Germline V gene data show CDR1 as KGHSH and CDR2 as LQKENI. The CDR3 spells CASSARSSSYNSPLHF. The CDR3 nucleotides read TGTGCCAGCTCCGCGCGTTCGAGCTCCTATAATTCACCCCTCCACTTT.

The chain is built from TRBV6-1 and TRBJ2-2; 8 bases align to TRBD1. Germline V gives CDR1 MNHNS, CDR2 SASEGT. This CDR3 comprises 19 residues. Trimming took 4 bases from V and 6 from J; bases not matched to a gene: 19. The DNA for the CDR3 is TGTGCCAGCAGTGCAAAGGTAGGCAGGGGGCCCAGTAACGCCGGGGAGCTGTTTTTT. Translation: CASSAKVGRGPSNAGELFF.

V and J are TRBV9 and TRBJ1-5, with TRBD1 matching over 7 bases. The CDR3 covers 15 residues. Looked up from germline, CDR1 is SGDLS and CDR2 is YYNGEE. V shed 0 bases and J 5 bases; nucleotides not matched to a gene: 5. Written as DNA, the CDR3 is TGTGCCAGCAGCGTAGAGGGCAGGGGGGATCAGCCCCAGCATTTT. It is translated as CASSVEGRGDQPQHF.

This chain uses TRBV27 with TRBJ1-2, with 9 bases that match TRBD1. The V gene's germline CDR1 is MNHEY and CDR2 SMNVEV (reference sequence). J was trimmed by 8 bases and V by 5 bases; bases with no gene match: 9. The CDR3 covers 14 residues. Here the CDR3 DNA reads TGTGCCAGCAGTGAGGGACAGGGTCGTATCGGCTACACCTTC. Protein: CASSEGQGRIGYTF.